This T cell receptor (beta chain) is drawn from a study of identical twins. General observations from the study: Conclusions relied on cross-sectional statistical analysis, not following the same donors. Twins' excess sharing was less marked for out-of-frame beta sequences.

This CDR3 region has 14 residues. V dropped 4 bases and J dropped 5 bases, with 17 bases sitting between them. Germline values: CDR1 DFQATT, CDR2 SNEGSKA (reference sequence). The sample holds a few counts of this clonotype. Its specificity is unknown. TCRdb redid the calling of the 5' RACE reads with MiXCR, one entry per CDR3 protein. The table shows 1,800,000 or so distinct CDR3 sequences, with roughly a third occurring only once. The receptor's source is a newborn girl in good health. Sequenced input: cord blood. The chain joins TRBV20-1 to TRBJ1-2, with a tentative D call TRBD1 (5 bases). The CDR3 sequence: CSAIDPGREYGYTF. The DNA for the CDR3 is TGCAGTGCTATCGACCCAGGGCGGGAATATGGCTACACCTTC.